This is a list of T cell receptor beta chains from one sample in a study of persistence of HIV-infected CD4 T cells. No antigen is known for these receptors. Data came from immunoSEQ multiplex PCR; TCRdb stores just in-frame clones and leaves some out. The sample contains approximately 65,000 clones, 65% to 75% of which appear only once. The specimen comprised CD4+ T cells sorted from PBMCs after roughly 18-hour stimulation, sampled from a patient who received antiretroviral therapy. All receptors derive from an adult man with HIV who was CMV-seropositive. The CDR3 runs from the conserved cysteine through the conserved F or W. A D gene is named only where the DNA matches it firmly. Clone size is stated in some rows and not others, as once, few, many or a class when expanded.

D: .; size: .; J: TRBJ1-4; V: TRBV20-1; CDR3: CSAPSGPQLFF; DNA: TGCAGTGCTCCGTCCGGACCTCAACTGTTTTTT
D: TRBD1; size: .; J: TRBJ1-5; V: TRBV5-6; CDR3: CASSPQGVGMPQHF; DNA: TGTGCCAGCAGCCCACAGGGGGTAGGTATGCCCCAGCATTTT
D: .; size: many; J: TRBJ2-1; V: TRBV5-1; CDR3: CASSLLVDEQFF; DNA: TGCGCCAGCAGCTTATTAGTCGATGAGCAGTTCTTC
D: TRBD1; size: .; J: TRBJ2-7; V: TRBV3-1/TRBV3-2; CDR3: CASSLRQGEQYF; DNA: TGTGCCAGCAGCCTAAGACAGGGCGAGCAGTACTTC
D: TRBD1; size: .; J: TRBJ1-6; V: TRBV5-1; CDR3: CASSAQGANNSPLHF; DNA: TGCGCCAGCAGCGCACAGGGGGCCAATAATTCACCCCTCCACTTT
D: .; size: .; J: TRBJ2-3; V: TRBV7-3; CDR3: CASSLGLGEGEDTQYF; DNA: TGTGCCAGCAGCTTAGGTCTGGGCGAGGGTGAAGATACGCAGTATTTT
D: TRBD1; size: .; J: TRBJ1-1; V: TRBV3-1/TRBV3-2; CDR3: CASSTDRQYTEAFF; DNA: TGTGCCAGCAGCACGGACAGGCAGTACACTGAAGCTTTCTTT
D: .; size: .; J: TRBJ1-1; V: TRBV28; CDR3: CAITTPRRGAFF; DNA: TGTGCCATTACGACGCCCCGGAGGGGAGCTTTCTTT
D: TRBD1; size: .; J: TRBJ1-2; V: TRBV29-1; CDR3: CSVYSPFRDRGNYGYTF; DNA: TGCAGCGTTTACAGCCCCTTCCGGGACAGGGGGAACTATGGCTACACCTTC
D: .; size: .; J: TRBJ1-1; V: TRBV10-3; CDR3: CAISESPGNTEAFF; DNA: TGTGCCATCAGTGAGTCTCCGGGGAACACTGAAGCTTTCTTT
D: TRBD2; size: .; J: TRBJ2-2; V: TRBV2; CDR3: CASRPSPGLAFRTGELFF; DNA: TGTGCCAGCAGACCTTCACCGGGACTAGCTTTCAGAACCGGGGAGCTGTTTTTT
D: .; size: .; J: TRBJ1-1; V: TRBV18; CDR3: CASQGLLRAEAFF; DNA: TGTGCCAGCCAGGGCCTACTAAGAGCTGAAGCTTTCTTT
D: TRBD1; size: .; J: TRBJ2-1; V: TRBV5-6; CDR3: CASSLVQGNEQFF; DNA: TGTGCCAGCAGCTTGGTACAGGGGAATGAGCAGTTCTTC
D: .; size: .; J: TRBJ1-5; V: TRBV2; CDR3: CASSGGPQDAQPQHF; DNA: TGTGCCAGCAGCGGTGGACCCCAGGATGCTCAGCCCCAGCATTTT
D: .; size: .; J: TRBJ1-6; V: TRBV5-1; CDR3: CASSLEGPYNSPLHF; DNA: TGCGCCAGCAGCTTGGAAGGGCCGTATAATTCACCCCTCCACTTT
D: TRBD2; size: .; J: TRBJ2-3; V: TRBV4-2; CDR3: CASSQDGLAGRQDTQYF; DNA: TGTGCCAGCAGCCAAGACGGACTAGCGGGGCGACAGGATACGCAGTATTTT
D: TRBD1; size: .; J: TRBJ1-1; V: TRBV6-5; CDR3: CASSKRGQGATEAFF; DNA: TGTGCCAGCAGTAAGAGGGGACAGGGGGCCACTGAAGCTTTCTTT
D: .; size: .; J: TRBJ1-4; V: TRBV5-1; CDR3: CASSLGSLKEKLFF; DNA: TGCGCCAGCAGCTTAGGTTCCCTCAAGGAAAAACTGTTTTTT
D: .; size: .; J: TRBJ1-5; V: TRBV5-5; CDR3: CASSLYEQLNQPQHF; DNA: TGTGCCAGCAGCTTGTATGAACAGCTAAATCAGCCCCAGCATTTT
D: TRBD2; size: .; J: TRBJ2-6; V: TRBV18; CDR3: CASSPRTPGGTGANVLTF; DNA: TGTGCCAGCTCACCAAGGACGCCGGGGGGGACTGGGGCCAACGTCCTGACTTTC
D: TRBD1; size: few; J: TRBJ2-7; V: TRBV2; CDR3: CASSERRDRPYEQYF; DNA: TGTGCCAGCAGTGAACGGCGGGACAGGCCCTACGAGCAGTACTTC
D: .; size: .; J: TRBJ1-3; V: TRBV28; CDR3: CASRAEFSGNTIYF; DNA: TGTGCCAGCAGAGCGGAGTTCTCTGGAAACACCATATATTTT
D: .; size: .; J: TRBJ2-1; V: TRBV6-5; CDR3: CASSYRLGGRNEQFF; DNA: TGTGCCAGCAGTTACCGCCTGGGGGGCCGTAATGAGCAGTTCTTC
D: .; size: .; J: TRBJ1-2; V: TRBV18; CDR3: CASSSTGSVDYGYTF; DNA: TGTGCCAGCTCCTCCACAGGGTCCGTGGACTATGGCTACACCTTC
D: TRBD1; size: .; J: TRBJ1-5; V: TRBV19; CDR3: CASSIGRQGTQPQHF; DNA: TGTGCCAGTAGTATCGGCCGACAGGGGACTCAGCCCCAGCATTTT
D: .; size: .; J: TRBJ2-3; V: TRBV7-3; CDR3: CASSLRGGTDTQYF; DNA: TGTGCCAGCAGCTTAAGGGGCGGCACAGATACGCAGTATTTT
D: .; size: .; J: TRBJ1-5; V: TRBV6-1; CDR3: CASSEPRGHQPQHF; DNA: TGTGCCAGCAGTGAACCCAGGGGACATCAGCCCCAGCATTTT
D: .; size: once; J: TRBJ2-5; V: TRBV2; CDR3: CASKSVAGYQETQYF; DNA: TGTGCCAGCAAATCGGTCGCGGGGTACCAAGAGACCCAGTACTTC
D: .; size: .; J: TRBJ1-1; V: TRBV5-1; CDR3: CASSSFGGATEAFF; DNA: TGCGCCAGCAGCTCCTTCGGGGGAGCCACTGAAGCTTTCTTT
D: .; size: .; J: TRBJ2-1; V: TRBV9; CDR3: CASSAQGGAYNEQFF; DNA: TGTGCCAGCAGTGCACAGGGTGGGGCGTACAATGAGCAGTTCTTC
D: .; size: .; J: TRBJ1-6; V: TRBV6-2/TRBV6-3; CDR3: CASSSLSGGYSPLHF; DNA: TGTGCCAGCAGTTCCCTCTCTGGCGGCTATTCACCCCTCCACTTT
D: TRBD1; size: .; J: TRBJ1-2; V: TRBV7-9; CDR3: CASSLGARTGKAHYGYTF; DNA: TGTGCCAGCAGCTTGGGAGCTAGGACAGGAAAAGCGCACTATGGCTACACCTTC
D: TRBD1; size: once; J: TRBJ2-7; V: TRBV24-1; CDR3: CATSEGGPSYEQYF; DNA: TGTGCCACCAGTGAAGGGGGCCCCTCCTACGAGCAGTACTTC
D: TRBD1; size: once; J: TRBJ1-3; V: TRBV9; CDR3: CASSVGTGSGNTIYF; DNA: TGTGCCAGCAGCGTAGGGACAGGGTCTGGAAACACCATATATTTT
D: .; size: .; J: TRBJ1-4; V: TRBV19; CDR3: CASSVQGTLEKLFF; DNA: TGTGCCAGTAGTGTACAGGGAACTCTGGAAAAACTGTTTTTT